This is a list of T cell receptor beta chains from one sample in a study of OX40 agonist ivuxolimab in advanced cancers. Only in-frame clones appear in the TCRdb table, and some are missing; sequencing was by immunoSEQ multiplex PCR. The data contain just over 90,000 clones, 90% to 95% of them seen just once; the ten biggest clones take up about 2.6%. Specimen: CD4+ or CD8+ T cells sorted from blood, collected in a trial of the OX40 agonist ivuxolimab. These receptor sequences come from an adult with an advanced solid tumor such as melanoma, head and neck, liver or kidney cancer. Each CDR3 is given with its conserved first and last residue.

j_call: TRBJ1-1; v_call: TRBV29-1; cdr3_aa: CSVTPGGVEAFF
j_call: TRBJ2-2; v_call: TRBV2; cdr3_aa: CASSVAGELFF
j_call: TRBJ1-5; v_call: TRBV27; cdr3_aa: CASSIDSRQPQHF
j_call: TRBJ2-7; v_call: TRBV12-2; cdr3_aa: CATSVGRGPSPYDGQYF
j_call: TRBJ2-7; v_call: TRBV6-5; cdr3_aa: CASSYSPTEYEQYF
j_call: TRBJ1-2; v_call: TRBV29-1; cdr3_aa: CSVTKGTVYGYTF
j_call: TRBJ2-1; v_call: TRBV27; cdr3_aa: CASSRTGYDEQFF
j_call: TRBJ1-1; v_call: TRBV27; cdr3_aa: CASSPAGGDTEAFF
j_call: TRBJ2-7; v_call: TRBV6-5; cdr3_aa: CASSQQGGIYEQYF
j_call: TRBJ2-5; v_call: TRBV19; cdr3_aa: CASSIGDRAMETQYF
j_call: TRBJ1-3; v_call: TRBV19; cdr3_aa: CASSINVHTISGNTIYF
j_call: TRBJ2-5; v_call: TRBV5-1; cdr3_aa: CASSSRDPGVQETQYF
j_call: TRBJ2-7; v_call: TRBV5-1; cdr3_aa: CASSLGVGRVVYEQYF
j_call: TRBJ1-1; v_call: TRBV9; cdr3_aa: CASSAGTGGDTEAFF
j_call: TRBJ1-1; v_call: TRBV13; cdr3_aa: CASSLTGRNTEAFF
j_call: TRBJ2-7; v_call: TRBV6-5; cdr3_aa: CASSYGPSTSSYEQYF
j_call: TRBJ2-1; v_call: TRBV5-6; cdr3_aa: CASSSLTSGFYNEQFF
j_call: TRBJ2-3; v_call: TRBV27; cdr3_aa: CASSPGAGSYLDTQYF
j_call: TRBJ1-6; v_call: TRBV9; cdr3_aa: CASRENRNSPLHF
j_call: TRBJ2-4; v_call: TRBV19; cdr3_aa: CASSMGAKNIQYF
j_call: TRBJ1-2; v_call: TRBV9; cdr3_aa: CASSVGRGYTF
j_call: TRBJ1-2; v_call: TRBV15; cdr3_aa: CATSRGTGAGYGYTF
j_call: TRBJ2-1; v_call: TRBV5-6; cdr3_aa: CASSLGTRNEQFF
j_call: TRBJ1-2; v_call: TRBV19; cdr3_aa: CASNTDGNYGYTF
j_call: TRBJ1-1; v_call: TRBV5-6; cdr3_aa: CASSLGLNTEAFF
j_call: TRBJ1-6; v_call: TRBV27; cdr3_aa: CASSYDRGGNSPLHF
j_call: TRBJ2-7; v_call: TRBV4-1; cdr3_aa: CASSQAGSGYEQYF
j_call: TRBJ1-5; v_call: TRBV5-6; cdr3_aa: CASSSGVYQPQHF
j_call: TRBJ2-7; v_call: TRBV27; cdr3_aa: CASSFGTSGSYEQYF
j_call: TRBJ1-3; v_call: TRBV5-6; cdr3_aa: CAGSLWGTGPGSGNTIYF
j_call: TRBJ2-7; v_call: TRBV9; cdr3_aa: CASSASGSWSYEQYF
j_call: TRBJ2-7; v_call: TRBV13; cdr3_aa: CASSQGSFYEQYF
j_call: TRBJ1-5; v_call: TRBV12-5; cdr3_aa: CASGFTSRDSNQPQHF
j_call: TRBJ2-7; v_call: TRBV30; cdr3_aa: CAWTGTTTYEQYF
j_call: TRBJ2-7; v_call: TRBV13; cdr3_aa: CASSLQFYEQYF
j_call: TRBJ2-3; v_call: TRBV30; cdr3_aa: CAWSPGASGDTQYF
j_call: TRBJ2-1; v_call: TRBV4-1; cdr3_aa: CASSQGSDNEQFF
j_call: TRBJ1-2; v_call: TRBV2; cdr3_aa: CASSGQGAWYGYTF
j_call: TRBJ1-2; v_call: TRBV7-9; cdr3_aa: CASSLAQDYGYTF
j_call: TRBJ2-2; v_call: TRBV27; cdr3_aa: CASSLTFPTGTGELFF
j_call: TRBJ2-7; v_call: TRBV5-4; cdr3_aa: CASSLEIGDQYF
j_call: TRBJ1-6; v_call: TRBV7-9; cdr3_aa: CASSPGQTNSPLHF
j_call: TRBJ2-7; v_call: TRBV5-1; cdr3_aa: CASSLTGTVYEQYF
j_call: TRBJ2-7; v_call: TRBV6-5; cdr3_aa: CASSYGRRLPYEQYF
j_call: TRBJ2-7; v_call: TRBV2; cdr3_aa: CASSEGGQGREQYF
j_call: TRBJ2-3; v_call: TRBV27; cdr3_aa: CASRFASTDTQYF
j_call: TRBJ2-3; v_call: TRBV18; cdr3_aa: CASSPRQVGWVTDTQYF
j_call: TRBJ2-1; v_call: TRBV5-6; cdr3_aa: CASSLGLNEQFF
j_call: TRBJ2-2; v_call: TRBV5-1; cdr3_aa: CASSLQDLNTGELFF
j_call: TRBJ2-1; v_call: TRBV5-5; cdr3_aa: CASSLGGPLSEQFF
j_call: TRBJ1-4; v_call: TRBV4-1; cdr3_aa: CASSQIQGATNEKLFF
j_call: TRBJ2-3; v_call: TRBV13; cdr3_aa: CASSQMDDTQYF
j_call: TRBJ2-5; v_call: TRBV20-1; cdr3_aa: CSASQETQYF